This T cell receptor (beta chain) was documented in a study of early T cells in non-severe SARS-CoV-2 infection. Background on the study: Bulk RNA from unsorted whole blood was sequenced; chains were unpaired.

In regard to this clonotype: What it recognizes is unknown.

The germline V and J ends were trimmed by 6 bases and 2 bases, with 15 bases remaining between them. Germline lookup yields CDR1 KGHSH and CDR2 LQKENI. CDR3 size: 15 residues. Individual cDNA molecules were tagged with unique molecular identifiers. TCRdb called the 5' RACE reads again in MiXCR, with one record for every CDR3 protein. The sample records tens of thousands of distinct CDR3 sequences, roughly a tenth being singletons. Study-wide points: The study's VDJdb matching favored anti-spike CD8 responses and missed private and CD4 specificities.

The material sequenced was whole blood. This TCR came from an adult who was a healthcare worker with PCR-confirmed SARS-CoV-2 infection or an uninfected control (not recorded which). The chain has TRBV18 and TRBJ2-3, with unresolved D. The CDR3 loop is CASSPRGRPTDTQYF. In DNA, the CDR3 is TGTGCCAGCTCCCCCCGAGGACGCCCCACAGATACGCAGTATTTT.